Included here is one TCR beta chain sequence, with context. Its antigen is still unknown. Base quality data are lacking; no much larger clone is found one base away. This record belongs to a study of PD-1 blockade in classical Hodgkin lymphoma (dated by TCRdb to the early 2020s). As for the study more broadly: Nivolumab dosing was 3 mg/kg intravenously every 2 weeks, continuing until either disease progression or unacceptable toxicity. To define a peripheral blood immune signature of response to PD-1 blockade in classical Hodgkin lymphoma, the study combined TCR beta sequencing with CyTOF. The paper's findings and limits, for the study overall: Among trial patients, those achieving complete response had baseline diversity similar to that of newly diagnosed patients, while diversity was significantly lower in partial responders and progressors. Baseline TCR diversity was reported to be lower in newly diagnosed patients than in healthy donors and to be lower still in relapsed/refractory patients. The study was limited to a single clinical trial cohort, and causes of repertoire differences, possibly disease activity or prior therapy, remained undefined. A significant rise by C4D1 was seen in CD4+ but not CD8+ TCR diversity (p=0.0027 vs p=0.16), with the rise being most apparent in complete responders (p=0.02). Diversity was lower in patients who began nivolumab less than 1 year after ASCT, so these patients were left out of later analyses to avoid confounding by immune reconstitution.

The Qiagen DNeasy kit was used to extract genomic DNA both from unsorted PBMCs and from the negatively selected CD4+ and CD8+ fractions. TCR beta CDR3 regions were amplified by immunoSEQ multiplex PCR using primers annealing to V and J segments. A synthetic immune receptor repertoire was used to minimize amplification bias, and remaining bias was computationally removed after sequencing. In the authors' own workflow: Custom Python scripts were used to quantify repertoire diversity as the Shannon entropy index. Unsorted, CD4+ and CD8+ repertoires were examined separately, except in combined analyses, for which CD4+ and CD8+ sequences were merged in silico. A clone counted as expanded when the clone's frequency after treatment rose at least 2-fold relative to C1D1, and clones undetected at baseline were given a pseudocount of 0.5. Clones with 0 or 1 copy at C1D1 were classified as singleton clones, and clones with 2 or more copies were classified as non-singleton clones. Clones expanded in unsorted samples were annotated as CD4+, CD8+ or unknown by matching protein sequences in sorted samples from the same patient. Diversity changes from C1D1 to C4D1 were tested in paired samples using Wilcoxon tests. TCRdb re-hosts the immuneACCESS table, in-frame sequences only. Its copies lack some clones; in the studies checked, an unresolved V gene accounts for under half of them, and the cause for the rest is not known. Clone size and the V and J calls come from that table; the DNA yielded D and trimming. This sample comprises some 62,000 clones, 88% of them detected only once. The top ten hold around 13% of the sample.

Taken from cysteine to phenylalanine, the CDR3 has 14 residues. Only the CDR3 part of the read is kept: 42 bases, read in frame from the first base. The germline ends are 10 bases apart after V is trimmed by 5 bases and J by 0 bases. According to the germline V gene, CDR1 reads MNHEY and CDR2 reads SVGAGI. The label giving this sample's time point can be read as: cycle 1 day 1 (C1D1), immediately before nivolumab initiation. Relapse after autologous stem cell transplantation had occurred in all trial patients, and cohorts A, B and C were distinguished by prior brentuximab vedotin exposure. The trial cohort included 55 to 65 patients with relapsed/refractory classical Hodgkin lymphoma, and each patient had a best overall response of complete response, partial response or progressive disease. Trial patients were treated with single-agent nivolumab in the multi-cohort phase II CheckMate 205 trial. An independent review committee assessed best overall response using the 2007 International Working Group response criteria. Trial PBMCs were collected immediately before nivolumab initiation (C1D1) and during therapy at cycle 2 day 1 and cycle 4 day 1. Peripheral blood was collected in 8 mL Vacutainer Cell Preparation Tubes, from which PBMCs were isolated by centrifugation and then cryopreserved.

This TCR derives from a human donor with classical Hodgkin lymphoma. The specimen was peripheral blood mononuclear cells (PBMCs), collected at baseline. The chain uses TRBV6-5 and TRBJ1-2, with no D gene named confidently. The nucleotide sequence reads TGTGCCAGCAGTAACGGACCAGCTAACTATGGCTACACCTTC. The resulting protein is CASSNGPANYGYTF.